This TCR beta chain was recovered during a study of blood T cell repertoires in COVID-19. Study overall: Both acute and convalescent COVID-19 samples were obtained from the United States, Italy and Spain. Sample material is recorded as cDNA or gDNA derived from T cells, B-cell-depleted T cells, or PBMCs.

This CDR3 region has 14 residues. The germline gives CDR1 SGHTA, CDR2 FQGTGA. V was trimmed by 2 bases and J by 7 bases, leaving 12 bases between them. Original processing methods: The authors estimated nucleated cell counts from reference gene primer amplification. The table came from immunoSEQ multiplex PCR; TCRdb's copy has only in-frame clones and leaves some out. V and J calls and clone size are those listed in that table; D and trimming were worked out from the DNA. The sample has 100,000 to 150,000 clones, around 86% seen once; the top ten hold 10% to 15%. This clonotype originated in a man in his 60s with acute or convalescent COVID-19. The genes are TRBV7-3 and TRBJ1-5, with D possibly matching TRBD1 (6 bases). The specimen was peripheral blood. CDR3 residues: CASSLAQTGQPQHF. The CDR3 region has the DNA TGTGCCAGCAGCTTAGCCCAAACAGGGCAGCCCCAGCATTTT.